Below, 3 T cell receptor beta chains from the same sample are listed, as sequenced in a study of blood T cell repertoires in COVID-19. Assay: immunoSEQ multiplex PCR; the TCRdb copy retains only in-frame clones and omits some. Here the sample spans under 250,000 clones, 87% being singletons. Sequencing was carried out using peripheral blood. These receptors all stem from a man aged 18 to 29 with active or convalescent COVID-19.

This clone was picked up a small number of times. The V gene is TRBV6-2 or TRBV6-3, the J gene TRBJ1-1, with TRBD1 as a possible D gene (6 bases). The V gene lost 0 bases and the J gene lost 0 bases, with 11 bases spanning the gap. Germline loops: CDR1 MNHEY, CDR2 SVGEGT. This CDR3 has 16 residues. The CDR3 loop is CASSYSRGTLNTEAFF. The CDR3 region has the DNA TGTGCCAGCAGTTACTCGAGGGGGACATTGAACACTGAAGCTTTCTTT.

The V and J genes are TRBV15 and TRBJ2-6; 8 bases match TRBD1. J lost 0 bases, V lost 4 bases, and 8 bases had no gene match. Germline values: CDR1 LNHNV, CDR2 YYDKDF (reference sequence). The CDR3 sequence is 18 residues long. CDR3 amino acids: CATSKRTGISSGANVLTF. CDR3 in DNA: TGTGCCACCAGCAAAAGGACAGGGATAAGCTCTGGGGCCAACGTCCTGACTTTC.

The V call is TRBV28, the J call TRBJ1-3; tentative D call: TRBD1 (6 bases). Between the trimmed V and J ends, which lost 3 bases and 1 base, there was a span of 16 bases. Germline V gene lookup returns CDR1 MDHEN and CDR2 SYDVKM. The CDR3 is 17 residues long. CDR3 protein: CASSFGGGVVSGNTIYF. The CDR3 DNA follows: TGTGCCAGCAGTTTCGGGGGGGGCGTGGTATCTGGAAACACCATATATTTT. Full variable domain (outside the CDR3, taken from reference TRBV28 and TRBJ1-3): DVKVTQSSRYLVKRTGEKVFLECVQDMDHENMFWYRQDPGLGLRLIYFSYDVKMKEKGDIPEGYSVSREKKERFSLILESASTNQTSMYLCASSFGGGVVSGNTIYFGEGSWLTVV.